This entry is about one TCR beta chain. This CDR3 spans 16 amino acids. Trimming took 4 bases from V and 3 from J; bases not matched to a gene: 5. Per the germline V gene, CDR1 is KGHDR and CDR2 is SFDVKD. The sample comes from a study of blood T cell repertoires in COVID-19. For the study at large: COVID-19 samples collected from the United States, Italy and Spain covered acute and convalescent phases. PBMCs, B-cell-depleted T cells, or T cells provided the cDNA or gDNA that made up the material.

Participants' reported clinical history set cohort assignment. Per the study methods: Reference gene primers were amplified, and this amplification served to estimate nucleated cell counts. Sequencing was performed with immunoSEQ multiplex PCR; in TCRdb, only in-frame clones are kept and a portion is missing. Clonal size and the V and J genes are those of that table, whereas D and trimming came from the DNA. The profile shows a few hundred thousand clones, more than 80% of them singletons. The chain links TRBV24-1 to TRBJ2-3; 11 bases match TRBD2. The sample comprised PBMCs or T cells enriched from blood (not recorded which). The source is a woman younger than 35 in a cohort exposed to, infected with or recovered from COVID-19 (not recorded which). The CDR3 coding sequence is TGTGCCACCAGTGACCGAGGGACTAGCGGTACAGATACGCAGTATTTT. It translates to CATSDRGTSGTDTQYF.